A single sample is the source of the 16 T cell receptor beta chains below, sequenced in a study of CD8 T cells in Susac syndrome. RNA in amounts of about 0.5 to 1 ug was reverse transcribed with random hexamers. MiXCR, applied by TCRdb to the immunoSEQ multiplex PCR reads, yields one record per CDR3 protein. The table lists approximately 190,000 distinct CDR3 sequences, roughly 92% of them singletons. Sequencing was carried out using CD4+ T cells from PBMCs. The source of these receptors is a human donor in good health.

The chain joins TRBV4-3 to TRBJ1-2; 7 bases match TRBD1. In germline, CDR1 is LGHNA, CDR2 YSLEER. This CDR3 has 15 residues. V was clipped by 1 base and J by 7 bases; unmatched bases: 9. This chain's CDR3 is CASSQGGTAAGGYTF. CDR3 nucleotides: TGCGCCAGCAGCCAAGGCGGGACAGCCGCCGGTGGCTACACCTTC.

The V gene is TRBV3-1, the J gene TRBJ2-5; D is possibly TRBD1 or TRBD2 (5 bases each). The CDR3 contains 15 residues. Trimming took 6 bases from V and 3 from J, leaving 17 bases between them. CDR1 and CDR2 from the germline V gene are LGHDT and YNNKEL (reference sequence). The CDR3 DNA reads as TGTGCCAGCAGAATCTCTGGGGGAGCAGAAGAGACCCAGTACTTC. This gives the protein CASRISGGAEETQYF.

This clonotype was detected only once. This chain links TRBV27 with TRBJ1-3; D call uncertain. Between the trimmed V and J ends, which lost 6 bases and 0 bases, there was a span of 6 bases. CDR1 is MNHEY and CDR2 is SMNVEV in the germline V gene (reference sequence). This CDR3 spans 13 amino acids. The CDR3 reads CASSGLSGNTIYF. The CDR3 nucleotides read TGTGCCAGCAGCGGTCTCTCTGGAAACACCATATATTTT.

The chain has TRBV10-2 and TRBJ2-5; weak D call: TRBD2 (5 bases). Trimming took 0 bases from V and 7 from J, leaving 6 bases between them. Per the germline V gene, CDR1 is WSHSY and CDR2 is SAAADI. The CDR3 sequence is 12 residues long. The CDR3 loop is CASSESAGTQYF. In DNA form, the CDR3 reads TGCGCCAGCAGTGAGTCGGCGGGGACCCAGTACTTC.

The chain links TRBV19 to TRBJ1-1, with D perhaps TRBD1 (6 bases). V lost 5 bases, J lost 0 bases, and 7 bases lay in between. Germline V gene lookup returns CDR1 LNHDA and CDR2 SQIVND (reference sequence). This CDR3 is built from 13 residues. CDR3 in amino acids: CASSDRMNTEAFF. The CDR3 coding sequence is TGTGCCAGTAGTGACAGGATGAACACTGAAGCTTTCTTT.

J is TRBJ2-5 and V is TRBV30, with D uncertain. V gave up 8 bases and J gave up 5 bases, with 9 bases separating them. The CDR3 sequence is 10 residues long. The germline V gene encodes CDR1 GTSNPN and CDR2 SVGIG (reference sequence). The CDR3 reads CAGSRETQYF. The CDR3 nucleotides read TGTGCCGGGTCCCGGGAGACCCAGTACTTC.

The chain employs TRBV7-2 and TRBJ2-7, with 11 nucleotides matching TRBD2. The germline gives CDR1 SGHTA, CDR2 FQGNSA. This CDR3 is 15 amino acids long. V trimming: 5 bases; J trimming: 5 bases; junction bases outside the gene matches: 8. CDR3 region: CASSVLAGGRDEQYF. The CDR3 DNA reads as TGTGCCAGCAGCGTTTTAGCGGGGGGGCGGGACGAGCAGTACTTC.

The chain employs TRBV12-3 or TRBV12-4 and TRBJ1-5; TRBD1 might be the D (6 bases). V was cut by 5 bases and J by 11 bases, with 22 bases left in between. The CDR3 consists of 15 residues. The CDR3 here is CASSPTGGARGAQHF. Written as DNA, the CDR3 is TGTGCCAGCAGTCCCACCGGGGGGGCCCGGGGAGCCCAGCATTTT.

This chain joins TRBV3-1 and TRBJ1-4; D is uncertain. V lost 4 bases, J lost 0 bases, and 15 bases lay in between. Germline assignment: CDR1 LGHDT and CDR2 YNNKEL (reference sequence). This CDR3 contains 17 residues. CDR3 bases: TGTGCCAGCAGCCGACTTCAAGAGGGCGCAACTAATGAAAAACTGTTTTTT. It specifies CASSRLQEGATNEKLFF. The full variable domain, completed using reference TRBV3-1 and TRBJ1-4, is DTAVSQTPKYLVTQMGNDKSIKCEQNLGHDTMYWYKQDSKKFLKIMFSYNNKELIINETVPNRFSPKSPDKAHLNLHINSLELGDSAVYFCASSRLQEGATNEKLFFGSGTQLSVL.

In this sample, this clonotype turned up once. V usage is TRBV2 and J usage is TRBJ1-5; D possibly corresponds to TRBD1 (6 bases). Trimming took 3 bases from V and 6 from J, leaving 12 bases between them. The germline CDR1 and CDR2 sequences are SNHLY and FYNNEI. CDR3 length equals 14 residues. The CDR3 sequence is CASSDLGAGQPQHF. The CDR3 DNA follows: TGTGCCAGCAGTGACTTGGGGGCGGGTCAGCCCCAGCATTTT.

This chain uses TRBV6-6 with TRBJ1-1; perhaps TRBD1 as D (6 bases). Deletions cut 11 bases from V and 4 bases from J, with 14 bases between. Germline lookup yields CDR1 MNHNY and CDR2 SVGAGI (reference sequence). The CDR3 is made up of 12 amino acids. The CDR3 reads CALRGAVTEAFF. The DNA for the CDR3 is TGTGCCCTGAGGGGGGCGGTCACTGAAGCTTTCTTT.

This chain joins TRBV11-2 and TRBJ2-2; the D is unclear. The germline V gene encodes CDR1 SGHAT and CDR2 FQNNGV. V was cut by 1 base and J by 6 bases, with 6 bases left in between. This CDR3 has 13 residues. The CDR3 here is CASSLALAGELFF. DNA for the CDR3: TGTGCCAGCAGCTTAGCTCTCGCCGGGGAGCTGTTTTTT. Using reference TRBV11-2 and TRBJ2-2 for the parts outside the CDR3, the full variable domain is EAGVAQSPRYKIIEKRQSVAFWCNPISGHATLYWYQQILGQGPKLLIQFQNNGVVDDSQLPKDRFSAERLKGVDSTLKIQPAKLEDSAVYLCASSLALAGELFFGEGSRLTVL.

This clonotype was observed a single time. This chain's CDR3 is CASSLAWNTEAFF. In DNA form, the CDR3 reads TGTGCCAGCAGCTTAGCTTGGAACACTGAAGCTTTCTTT. The V gene is TRBV7-2, the J gene TRBJ1-1, with D hard to call. The V end was cut by 0 bases, the J end by 1 base, with 3 bases between. The CDR3 length is 13 residues. The germline V gene has CDR1 SGHTA and CDR2 FQGNSA.

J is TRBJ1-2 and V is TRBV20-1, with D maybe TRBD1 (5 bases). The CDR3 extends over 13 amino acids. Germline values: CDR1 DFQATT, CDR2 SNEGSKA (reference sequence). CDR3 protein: CIAGGGANYGYTF. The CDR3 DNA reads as TGCATCGCCGGGGGGGGAGCTAACTATGGCTACACCTTC.

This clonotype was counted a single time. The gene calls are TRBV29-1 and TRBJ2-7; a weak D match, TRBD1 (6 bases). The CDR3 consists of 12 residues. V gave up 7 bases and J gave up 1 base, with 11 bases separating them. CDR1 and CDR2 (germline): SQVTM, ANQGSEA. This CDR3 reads CSAEDSSYEQYF. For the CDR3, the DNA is TGCAGCGCAGAGGACAGTTCCTACGAGCAGTACTTC.

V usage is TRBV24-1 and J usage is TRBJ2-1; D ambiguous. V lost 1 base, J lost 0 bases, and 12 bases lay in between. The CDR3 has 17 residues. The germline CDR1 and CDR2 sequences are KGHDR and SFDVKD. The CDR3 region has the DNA TGTGCCACCAGTGATTTCAAGGGCAGGAGCTCCTACAATGAGCAGTTCTTC. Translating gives CATSDFKGRSSYNEQFF.